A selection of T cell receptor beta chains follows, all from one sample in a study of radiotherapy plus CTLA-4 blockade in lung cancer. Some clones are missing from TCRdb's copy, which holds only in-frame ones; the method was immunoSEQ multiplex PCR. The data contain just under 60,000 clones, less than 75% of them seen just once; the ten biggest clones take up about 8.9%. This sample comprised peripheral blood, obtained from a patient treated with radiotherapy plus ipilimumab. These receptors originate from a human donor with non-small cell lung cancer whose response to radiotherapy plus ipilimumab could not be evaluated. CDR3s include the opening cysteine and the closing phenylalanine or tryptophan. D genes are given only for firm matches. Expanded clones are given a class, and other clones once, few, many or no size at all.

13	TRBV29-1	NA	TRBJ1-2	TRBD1	TGCAGCGTTGGTGAGGGGGCGAGGTATGGCTACACCTTC	CSVGEGARYGYTF
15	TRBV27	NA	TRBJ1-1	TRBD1	TGTGCCAGCAGTTTCAGGGGACAGATGAACACTGAAGCTTTCTTT	CASSFRGQMNTEAFF
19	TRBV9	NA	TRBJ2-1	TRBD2	TGTGCCAGCAGCGTCGCTTTTGCTTTCGGGACTAGTCAGGCCAATGAGCAGTTCTTC	CASSVAFAFGTSQANEQFF
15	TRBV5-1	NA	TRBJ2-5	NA	TGCGCCAGCAGCTTGGAGACGGGTTTGGCAGAGACCCAGTACTTC	CASSLETGLAETQYF
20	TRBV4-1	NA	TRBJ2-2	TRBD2	TGCGCCAGCAGCCAAGGGATCCGACTAGCGGGGGGCCGGAGGTCCGGGGAGCTGTTTTTT	CASSQGIRLAGGRRSGELFF
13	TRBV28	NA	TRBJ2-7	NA	TGTGCCAGCAGTCTCGGGTCGAGGGACGAGCAGTACTTC	CASSLGSRDEQYF
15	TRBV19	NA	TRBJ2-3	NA	TGTGCCAGTAGTATGGGTAGCGCCGGCACAGATACGCAGTATTTT	CASSMGSAGTDTQYF
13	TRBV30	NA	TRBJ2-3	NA	TGTGCCTGGAGTGGGGACACGGGAGATACGCAGTATTTT	CAWSGDTGDTQYF
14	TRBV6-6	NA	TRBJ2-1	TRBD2	TGTGCCAGCAGTTACTCGGTAGCGGGAGGTGAGCAGTTCTTC	CASSYSVAGGEQFF
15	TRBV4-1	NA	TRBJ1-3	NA	TGCGCCAGCAGCCAAGATCCCAGGGCTGGAAACACCATATATTTT	CASSQDPRAGNTIYF
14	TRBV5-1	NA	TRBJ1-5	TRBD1	TGCGCCAGCAGCCTAGGGACAGGTTTTCAGCCCCAGCATTTT	CASSLGTGFQPQHF
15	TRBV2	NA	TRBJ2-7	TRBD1	TGTGCCAGCAGTGGACAGGGGGCTATCACCTACGAGCAGTACTTC	CASSGQGAITYEQYF
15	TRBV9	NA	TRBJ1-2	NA	TGTGCCAGCAGCGTAGGATCGGGAAGCAACTATGGCTACACCTTC	CASSVGSGSNYGYTF
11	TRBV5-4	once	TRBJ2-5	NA	TGTGCCAGCAGCCCCCCGGAGACCCAGTACTTC	CASSPPETQYF
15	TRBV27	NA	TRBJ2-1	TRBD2	TGTGCCAGCAGTTCTTTTAGCGGGAGAGTTAATGAGCAGTTCTTC	CASSSFSGRVNEQFF
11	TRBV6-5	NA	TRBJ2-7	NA	TGTGCCAGCCAGACTATTTACGAGCAGTACTTC	CASQTIYEQYF
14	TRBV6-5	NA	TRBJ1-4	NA	TGTGCCAGCAGGCAACAGTCAACTAATGAAAAACTGTTTTTT	CASRQQSTNEKLFF